The 19 T cell receptor beta chains below come from one sample, sequenced in a study of blood T cell repertoires in COVID-19. Some clones are missing from TCRdb's copy, which holds only in-frame ones; the method was immunoSEQ multiplex PCR. Of fewer than 30,000 clones listed, approximately 83% are singletons. The sequencing sample was made of peripheral blood. Every receptor here comes from a human donor in a cohort sampled during active COVID-19.

The chain has TRBV6-6 and TRBJ2-7; 7 positions match TRBD2. Germline V gene sequence: CDR1 MNHNY, CDR2 SVGAGI (reference sequence). V was pared by 6 bases and J by 2 bases, with 13 bases of the junction left unmatched. This CDR3 region has 16 residues. CDR3 amino acids: CASSLLTGGATYEQYF. The DNA of the CDR3 is TGTGCCAGCAGCCTCCTTACGGGGGGAGCCACCTACGAGCAGTACTTC.

V gene TRBV9 combines with J gene TRBJ1-1, with 7 bases aligning to TRBD1. Germline V gene data show CDR1 as SGDLS and CDR2 as YYNGEE. The V gene end was trimmed by 4 bases and the J gene end by 5 bases; junction bases not matched to a gene: 8. CDR3 size: 14 residues. The CDR3 protein is CASSPRQGWTEAFF. CDR3 nucleotides: TGTGCCAGCAGCCCCCGACAGGGTTGGACTGAAGCTTTCTTT.

The chain couples TRBV2 to TRBJ1-4; possibly TRBD1 for D (6 bases). Germline values: CDR1 SNHLY, CDR2 FYNNEI. The CDR3 is made up of 14 amino acids. The V and J ends lost 3 bases and 6 bases respectively, with 11 bases between them. Here the CDR3 DNA reads TGTGCCAGCAGTGATCAGGGGATCCATGAAAAACTGTTTTTT. Translated, it gives CASSDQGIHEKLFF.

This sequence joins TRBV27 and TRBJ1-1; D perhaps matches TRBD1 (5 bases). The germline V gene has CDR1 MNHEY and CDR2 SMNVEV (reference sequence). The V and J ends lost 8 bases and 1 base respectively, with 14 bases between them. This CDR3 comprises 14 residues. CDR3 residues: CASAIPGSNTEAFF. DNA of the CDR3: TGTGCCAGCGCTATTCCAGGGTCGAACACTGAAGCTTTCTTT.

This rearrangement joins TRBV27 to TRBJ1-6, with no clear D. This CDR3 has 13 amino acids. With 4 bases removed from V and 9 bases from J, the gap between germline ends came to 10 bases. CDR1 and CDR2 from the germline V gene are MNHEY and SMNVEV (reference sequence). CDR3 DNA: TGTGCCAGCAGTTCTTCAGCGGTTTCACCCCTCCACTTT. Translated: CASSSSAVSPLHF.

V and J are TRBV7-9 and TRBJ1-2, with TRBD1 as a possible D gene (5 bases). V lost 7 bases, J lost 0 bases, and 15 bases lay in between. Germline values: CDR1 SEHNR, CDR2 FQNEAQ (reference sequence). The CDR3 runs to 15 residues. In DNA, the CDR3 is TGTGCCAGCACAATAATCCGACAGCCTAACTATGGCTACACCTTC. This translates into CASTIIRQPNYGYTF.

The chain recombines TRBV5-1 with TRBJ2-7; 11 bases align to TRBD1. With V trimmed by 3 bases and J by 3 bases, 11 bases remained unmatched. Germline values: CDR1 SGHRS, CDR2 YFSETQ. The CDR3 has 17 residues. CDR3 residues: CASSWFPPGTGGYEQYF. CDR3 bases: TGCGCCAGCAGCTGGTTTCCCCCGGGGACAGGGGGCTACGAGCAGTACTTC.

The V call is TRBV13, the J call TRBJ2-1; the match to TRBD1 covers 10 bases. There are 17 residues in the CDR3. J lost 8 bases, V lost 0 bases, and 10 bases had no gene match. Germline V gene sequence: CDR1 PRHDT, CDR2 FYEKMQ (reference sequence). The CDR3 DNA sequence: TGTGCCAGCAGCTTAGGCCTTCTGACAGGGGGCCAGGATGAGCAGTTCTTC. It yields the protein CASSLGLLTGGQDEQFF.

The chain links TRBV15 to TRBJ1-6; possibly TRBD1 for D (6 bases). In germline, CDR1 is LNHNV, CDR2 YYDKDF (reference sequence). V was trimmed by 0 bases and J by 9 bases, leaving 9 bases between them. The CDR3 is made up of 14 amino acids. The chain's CDR3 is CATSREGASSPLHF. The CDR3 DNA sequence: TGTGCCACCAGCAGAGAGGGGGCTAGTTCACCCCTCCACTTT.

This clone was observed a single time. The V call is TRBV28, the J call TRBJ1-3; D gene unclear. The CDR3 contains 16 residues. With 6 bases removed from V and 4 bases from J, the gap between germline ends came to 19 bases. Germline loops: CDR1 MDHEN, CDR2 SYDVKM. CDR3 sequence (DNA): TGTGCCAGCAGCCGTTTGACAAGAAGCACGGGAAACACCATATATTTT. Protein sequence: CASSRLTRSTGNTIYF.

The V and J genes are TRBV6-2 or TRBV6-3 and TRBJ1-1; possible D gene TRBD1, 6 bases. The germline V gene encodes CDR1 MNHEY and CDR2 SVGEGT. The CDR3 length is 16 residues. Trimming cost V 2 bases and J 1 base, with 14 bases left between them. Written as DNA, the CDR3 is TGTGCCAGCAGTTACGGGCAGGGGCGGTGGAACACTGAAGCTTTCTTT. The encoded protein is CASSYGQGRWNTEAFF.

This sequence joins TRBV2 and TRBJ2-1; 7 bases line up with TRBD2. The V and J ends lost 7 bases and 7 bases, in that order; junction bases with no gene match: 7. Looked up from germline, CDR1 is SNHLY and CDR2 is FYNNEI. This CDR3 is built from 13 residues. The DNA of the CDR3 is TGTGCCAGCACCAAACTAGCGCAGAATGAGCAGTTCTTC. It translates to CASTKLAQNEQFF.

The chain joins TRBV27 to TRBJ1-5; 9 bases match TRBD1. J was trimmed by 9 bases and V by 6 bases; bases with no gene match: 3. The CDR3 has 12 residues. CDR1 is MNHEY and CDR2 is SMNVEV in the germline V gene (reference sequence). CDR3 sequence reads: CASRDRGTPQHF. The CDR3 coding sequence is TGTGCCAGCAGAGACAGGGGGACGCCCCAGCATTTT.

In nucleotides, the CDR3 is TGTGCCAGCAGCCAAGAAATAGGGACAGGGCACACCGGGGAGCTGTTTTTT. Its translation is CASSQEIGTGHTGELFF. The gene calls are TRBV4-2 and TRBJ2-2; 9 nucleotides match TRBD1. This CDR3 spans 17 amino acids. CDR1 is LGHNA and CDR2 is YNFKEQ in the germline V gene. V shed 0 bases, J shed 3 bases, and the junction held 5 bases outside the gene matches.

The gene calls are TRBV30 and TRBJ2-7; 11 bases align to TRBD1. This CDR3 is 17 amino acids long. Germline V gene lookup returns CDR1 GTSNPN and CDR2 SVGIG (reference sequence). V was pared by 5 bases and J by 0 bases, with 12 bases of the junction left unmatched. The DNA for the CDR3 is TGTGCCTGGGACCCGGGACAGGGGGTAATAAGCTCCTACGAGCAGTACTTC. Its translation: CAWDPGQGVISSYEQYF.

This rearrangement joins TRBV27 to TRBJ2-7; no definite D call. V lost 3 bases and J lost 0, with 9 bases in between. Germline lookup yields CDR1 MNHEY and CDR2 SMNVEV (reference sequence). The CDR3 is made up of 14 amino acids. The CDR3 protein is CASSFGDTSYEQYF. As DNA, the CDR3 is TGTGCCAGCAGTTTTGGAGATACCTCCTACGAGCAGTACTTC.

V usage is TRBV6-6 and J usage is TRBJ1-1; D gene unclear. Trimming removed 6 bases at V and 1 base at J, with 6 bases between. Germline V lookup: CDR1 MNHNY, CDR2 SVGAGI (reference sequence). The CDR3 sequence is 12 residues long. The CDR3 nucleotides read TGTGCCAGCAGCAAATCGAACACTGAAGCTTTCTTT. Residues: CASSKSNTEAFF.

CDR3 bases: TGTGCCAGCAGTTATGGGAGGGGAGCTTTCTTT. This codes for CASSYGRGAFF. This chain links TRBV6-2 or TRBV6-3 with TRBJ1-1; maybe TRBD1 (5 bases). This CDR3 is 11 amino acids long. Germline V gene lookup returns CDR1 MNHEY and CDR2 SVGEGT. The V and J ends lost 3 bases and 10 bases respectively, with 9 bases between them.

V and J are TRBV25-1 and TRBJ2-1; a weak D match, TRBD2 (7 bases). The germline V and J ends were trimmed by 3 bases and 7 bases, with 16 bases remaining between them. This CDR3 has 15 residues. Germline loops: CDR1 MGHDK, CDR2 SYGVNS. The chain's CDR3 is CASSERGPSWNEQFF. The CDR3, as DNA: TGTGCCAGCAGTGAGCGGGGGCCTTCATGGAATGAGCAGTTCTTC. Full variable domain (remainder filled in from reference TRBV25-1 and TRBJ2-1): EADIYQTPRYLVIGTGKKITLECSQTMGHDKMYWYQQDPGMELHLIHYSYGVNSTEKGDLSSESTVSRIRTEHFPLTLESARPSHTSQYLCASSERGPSWNEQFFGPGTRLTVL.